The 8 T cell receptor beta chains in this list originate from one sample, sequenced in a study of CD8 T cells in Susac syndrome. cDNA came from about 0.51 to 1 ug RNA primed by random hexamers. Each CDR3 protein is one row after TCRdb ran MiXCR on the immunoSEQ multiplex PCR reads. The table shows approximately 110,000 distinct CDR3 sequences, with more than 80% occurring only once. Sequencing input: CD8+ T cells from PBMCs. These TCRs come from a human donor with multiple sclerosis.

The rearrangement joins TRBV14 to TRBJ2-1; D is uncertain. Deletions cut 3 bases from V and 7 bases from J, with 19 bases between. This CDR3 contains 16 residues. Germline V lookup: CDR1 SGHDN, CDR2 FVKESK. DNA of the CDR3: TGTGCCAGCAGCCACAAGAGAGGACCCCACTTTAATGAGCAGTTCTTC. It translates to CASSHKRGPHFNEQFF.

The chain recombines TRBV12-3 or TRBV12-4 with TRBJ2-2; D is perhaps TRBD1 (5 bases). V lost 8 bases to trimming and J lost 6 bases, with 10 bases between them. The CDR3 extends over 12 amino acids. The CDR3 reads CASSGFPGELFF. The DNA of the CDR3 is TGTGCCAGCTCAGGGTTCCCCGGGGAGCTGTTTTTT.

This chain joins TRBV27 and TRBJ2-3; D remains unclear. The CDR3 is 16 residues long. CDR1 and CDR2 (germline): MNHEY, SMNVEV (reference sequence). The germline V and J ends were trimmed by 4 bases and 2 bases, with 16 bases remaining between them. The CDR3 is CASSSQTDFPTDTQYF. The CDR3 nucleotides are TGTGCCAGCAGTTCCCAGACGGATTTTCCCACAGATACGCAGTATTTT.

This clonotype was found once. CDR3 nucleotide sequence: TGTGCCAGCAGAGGACCTCACAATGAGCAGTTCTTC. Amino acids: CASRGPHNEQFF. The chain has TRBV12-3 or TRBV12-4 and TRBJ2-1, with D unresolved. The CDR3 is made up of 12 amino acids. Trimming took 6 bases from V and 5 from J, leaving 8 bases between them.

This clonotype was counted once. V usage is TRBV4-1 and J usage is TRBJ1-4; 8 bases agree with TRBD1. This CDR3 region has 16 residues. V lost 6 bases, J lost 0 bases, and 6 bases stayed unmatched. Germline CDR1 and CDR2: MGHRA and YSYEKL. For the CDR3, the DNA is TGCGCCAGCAGGCCACAACAGGGGGCAACTAATGAAAAACTGTTTTTT. Translation gives CASRPQQGATNEKLFF.

The rearrangement links TRBV25-1 to TRBJ2-1, with a possible D match to TRBD2 (6 bases). V lost 5 bases, J lost 0 bases, and 14 bases lay in between. The CDR3 sequence is 16 residues long. Germline values: CDR1 MGHDK, CDR2 SYGVNS. The CDR3 DNA is TGTGCCAGCAGTACCCTTAGCGGAAGCTCCTACAATGAGCAGTTCTTC. Its protein product is CASSTLSGSSYNEQFF. The full variable domain, rest sourced from reference TRBV25-1 and TRBJ2-1, is EADIYQTPRYLVIGTGKKITLECSQTMGHDKMYWYQQDPGMELHLIHYSYGVNSTEKGDLSSESTVSRIRTEHFPLTLESARPSHTSQYLCASSTLSGSSYNEQFFGPGTRLTVL.

The chain couples TRBV23-1 to TRBJ2-7; maybe TRBD2 (5 bases). TRBV23-1 qualifies as an ORF whose function is uncertain. This CDR3 contains 18 residues. Trimming cost V 7 bases and J 2 bases, with 27 bases left between them. The CDR3 nucleotides read TGCGCCAGCACCGTCTCTTCGGGGAGCTACTCGTTACCCTACGAGCAGTACGTC. It translates to CASTVSSGSYSLPYEQYV.

V gene TRBV19 combines with J gene TRBJ2-7, with D perhaps given as TRBD1 or TRBD2 (5 bases each). This CDR3 has 13 residues. V dropped 5 bases and J dropped 3 bases, with 11 bases sitting between them. From germline, CDR1 is LNHDA and CDR2 SQIVND (reference sequence). CDR3 protein: CASSRGEYYEQYV. The DNA for the CDR3 is TGTGCCAGTAGTCGAGGGGAATACTACGAGCAGTACGTC.